This T cell receptor (beta chain) is drawn from a study of shared clonotypes between healthy human individuals. Genomic DNA of every subset was divided equally among multiple immunoSEQ plates. TCRdb's table, derived via immunoSEQ multiplex PCR, lists solely in-frame clones and lacks some. Of over 2,000,000 clones listed, 85% to 95% are singletons. The naive CD8 subset, CD45RO-negative cells positively selected for CCR7, excluded terminally differentiated effector memory CD45RA+ cells. Study results and limitations: Exclusively blood specimens were collected; tissue repertoires likely differ.

With regard to this clone: Its antigen is currently unknown.

The CDR3 extends over 14 amino acids. V was trimmed by 2 bases and J by 0 bases, leaving 8 bases between them. CDR1 and CDR2 from the germline V gene are SGHAT and FQNNGV. The sequence was obtained from a man younger than 30 in good health. Some clones in this sample may be carry-over from other donors' samples. The material sequenced was naive CD8+ T cells from PBMCs. J is TRBJ2-7 and V is TRBV11-2, with D maybe TRBD1 (5 bases). CDR3 region: CASSLITGSYEQYF. The DNA for the CDR3 is TGTGCCAGCAGCTTAATAACAGGCTCCTACGAGCAGTACTTC. The full variable domain, completed using reference TRBV11-2 and TRBJ2-7, is EAGVAQSPRYKIIEKRQSVAFWCNPISGHATLYWYQQILGQGPKLLIQFQNNGVVDDSQLPKDRFSAERLKGVDSTLKIQPAKLEDSAVYLCASSLITGSYEQYFGPGTRLTVT.